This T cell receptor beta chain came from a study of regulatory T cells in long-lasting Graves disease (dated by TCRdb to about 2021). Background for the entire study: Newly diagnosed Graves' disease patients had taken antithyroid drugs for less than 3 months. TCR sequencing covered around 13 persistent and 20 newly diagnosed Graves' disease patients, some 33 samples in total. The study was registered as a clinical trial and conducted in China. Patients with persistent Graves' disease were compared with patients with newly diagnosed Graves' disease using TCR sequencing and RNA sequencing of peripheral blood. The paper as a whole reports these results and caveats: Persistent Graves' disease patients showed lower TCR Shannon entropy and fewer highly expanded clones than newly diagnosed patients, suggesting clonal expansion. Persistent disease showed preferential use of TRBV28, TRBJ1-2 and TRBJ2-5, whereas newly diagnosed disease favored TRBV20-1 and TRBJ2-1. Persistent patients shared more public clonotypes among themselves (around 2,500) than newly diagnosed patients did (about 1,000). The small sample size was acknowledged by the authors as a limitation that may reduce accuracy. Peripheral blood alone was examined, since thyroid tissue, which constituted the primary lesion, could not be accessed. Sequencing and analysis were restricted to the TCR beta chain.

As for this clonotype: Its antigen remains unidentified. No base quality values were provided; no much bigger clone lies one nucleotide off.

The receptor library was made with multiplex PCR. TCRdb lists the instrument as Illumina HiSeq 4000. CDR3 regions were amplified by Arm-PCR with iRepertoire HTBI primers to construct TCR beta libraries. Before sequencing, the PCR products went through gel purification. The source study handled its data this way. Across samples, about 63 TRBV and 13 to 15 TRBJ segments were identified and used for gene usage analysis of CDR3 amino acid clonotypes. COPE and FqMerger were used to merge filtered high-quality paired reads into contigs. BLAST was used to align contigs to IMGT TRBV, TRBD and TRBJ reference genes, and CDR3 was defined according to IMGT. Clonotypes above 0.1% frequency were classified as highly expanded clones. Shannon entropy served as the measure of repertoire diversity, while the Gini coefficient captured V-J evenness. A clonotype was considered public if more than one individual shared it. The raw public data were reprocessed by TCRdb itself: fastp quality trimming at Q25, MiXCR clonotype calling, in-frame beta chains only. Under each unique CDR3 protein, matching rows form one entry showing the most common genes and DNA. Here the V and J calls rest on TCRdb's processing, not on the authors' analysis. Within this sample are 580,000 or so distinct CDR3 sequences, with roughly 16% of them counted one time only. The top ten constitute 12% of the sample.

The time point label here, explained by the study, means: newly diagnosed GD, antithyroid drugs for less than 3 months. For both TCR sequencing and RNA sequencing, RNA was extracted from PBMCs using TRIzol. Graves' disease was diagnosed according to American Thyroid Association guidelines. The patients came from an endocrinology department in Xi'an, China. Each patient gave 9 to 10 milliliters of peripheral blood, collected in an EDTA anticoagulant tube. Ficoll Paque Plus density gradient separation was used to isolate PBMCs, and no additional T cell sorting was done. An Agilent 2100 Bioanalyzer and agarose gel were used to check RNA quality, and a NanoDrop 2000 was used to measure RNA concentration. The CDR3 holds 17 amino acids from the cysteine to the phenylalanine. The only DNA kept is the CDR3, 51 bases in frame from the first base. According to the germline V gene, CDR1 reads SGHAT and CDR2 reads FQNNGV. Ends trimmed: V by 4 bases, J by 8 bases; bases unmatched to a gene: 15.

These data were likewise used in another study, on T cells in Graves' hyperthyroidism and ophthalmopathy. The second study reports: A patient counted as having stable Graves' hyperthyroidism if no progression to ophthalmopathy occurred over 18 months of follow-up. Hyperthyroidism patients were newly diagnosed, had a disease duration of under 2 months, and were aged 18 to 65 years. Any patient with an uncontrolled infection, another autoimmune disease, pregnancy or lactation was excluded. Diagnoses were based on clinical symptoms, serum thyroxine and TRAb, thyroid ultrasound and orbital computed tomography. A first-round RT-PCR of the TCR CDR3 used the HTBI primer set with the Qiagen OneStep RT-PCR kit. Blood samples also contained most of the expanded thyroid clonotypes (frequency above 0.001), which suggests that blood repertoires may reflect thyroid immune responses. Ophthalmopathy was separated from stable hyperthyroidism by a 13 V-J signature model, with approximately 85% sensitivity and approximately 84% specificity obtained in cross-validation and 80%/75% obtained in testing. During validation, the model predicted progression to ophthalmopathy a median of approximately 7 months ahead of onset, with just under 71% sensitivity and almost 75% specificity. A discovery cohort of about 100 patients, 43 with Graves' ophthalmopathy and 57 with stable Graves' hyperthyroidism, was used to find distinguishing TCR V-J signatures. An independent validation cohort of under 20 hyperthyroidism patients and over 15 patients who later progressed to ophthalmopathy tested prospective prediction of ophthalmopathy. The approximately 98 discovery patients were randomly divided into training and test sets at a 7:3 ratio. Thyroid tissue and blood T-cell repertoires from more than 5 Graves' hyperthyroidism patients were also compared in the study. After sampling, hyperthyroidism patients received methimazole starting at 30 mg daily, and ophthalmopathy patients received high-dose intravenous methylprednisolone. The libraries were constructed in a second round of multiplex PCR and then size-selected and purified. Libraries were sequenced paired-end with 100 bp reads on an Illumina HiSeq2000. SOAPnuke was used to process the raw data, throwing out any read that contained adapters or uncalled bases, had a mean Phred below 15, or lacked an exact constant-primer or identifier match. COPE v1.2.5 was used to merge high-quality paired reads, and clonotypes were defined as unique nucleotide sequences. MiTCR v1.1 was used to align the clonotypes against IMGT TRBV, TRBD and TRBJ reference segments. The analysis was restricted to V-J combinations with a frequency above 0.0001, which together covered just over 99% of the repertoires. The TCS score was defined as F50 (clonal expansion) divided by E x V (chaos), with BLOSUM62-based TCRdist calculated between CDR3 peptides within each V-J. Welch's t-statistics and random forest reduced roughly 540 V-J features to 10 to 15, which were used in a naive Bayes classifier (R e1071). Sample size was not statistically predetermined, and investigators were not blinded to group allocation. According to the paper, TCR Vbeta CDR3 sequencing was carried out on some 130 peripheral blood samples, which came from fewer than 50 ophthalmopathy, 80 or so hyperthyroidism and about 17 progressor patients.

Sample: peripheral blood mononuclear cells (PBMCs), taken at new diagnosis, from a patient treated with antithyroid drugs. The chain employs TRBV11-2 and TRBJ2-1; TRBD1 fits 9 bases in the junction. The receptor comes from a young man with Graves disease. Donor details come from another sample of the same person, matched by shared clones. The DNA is TGTGCCAGCAGCTCTAGGACAGGGGCGATTGTTAGTGATGAGCAGTTCTTC. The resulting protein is CASSSRTGAIVSDEQFF.